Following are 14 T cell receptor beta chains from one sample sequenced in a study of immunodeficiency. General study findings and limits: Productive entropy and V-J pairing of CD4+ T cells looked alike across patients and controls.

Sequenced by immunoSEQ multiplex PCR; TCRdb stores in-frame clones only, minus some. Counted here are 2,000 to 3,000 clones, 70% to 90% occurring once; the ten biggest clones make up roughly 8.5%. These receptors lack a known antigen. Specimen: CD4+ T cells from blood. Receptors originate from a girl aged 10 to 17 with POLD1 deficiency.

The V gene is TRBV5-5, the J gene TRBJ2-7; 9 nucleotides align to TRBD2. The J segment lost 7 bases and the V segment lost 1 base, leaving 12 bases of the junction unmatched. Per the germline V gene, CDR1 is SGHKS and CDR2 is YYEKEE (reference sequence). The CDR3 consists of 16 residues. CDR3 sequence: CASSLTPTSGVNEQYF. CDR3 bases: TGTGCCAGCAGCTTGACCCCGACTAGCGGAGTTAATGAGCAGTACTTC. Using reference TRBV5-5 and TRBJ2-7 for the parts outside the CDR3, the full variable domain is DAGVTQSPTHLIKTRGQQVTLRCSPISGHKSVSWYQQVLGQGPQFIFQYYEKEERGRGNFPDRFSARQFPNYSSELNVNALLLGDSALYLCASSLTPTSGVNEQYFGPGTRLTVT.

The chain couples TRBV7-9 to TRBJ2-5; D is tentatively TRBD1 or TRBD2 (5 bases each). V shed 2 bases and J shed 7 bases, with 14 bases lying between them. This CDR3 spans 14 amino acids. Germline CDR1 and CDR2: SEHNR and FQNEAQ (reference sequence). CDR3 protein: CASSLRVRDPTQYF. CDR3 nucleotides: TGTGCCAGCAGCTTAAGGGTTAGGGACCCGACCCAGTACTTC.

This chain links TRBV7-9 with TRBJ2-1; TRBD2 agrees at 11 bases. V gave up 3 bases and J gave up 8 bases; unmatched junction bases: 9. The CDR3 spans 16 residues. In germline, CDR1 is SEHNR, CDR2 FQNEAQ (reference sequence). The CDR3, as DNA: TGTGCCAGCAGCTTGGTTAGCGGGAGGGCCGTCGATGAGCAGTTCTTC. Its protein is CASSLVSGRAVDEQFF.

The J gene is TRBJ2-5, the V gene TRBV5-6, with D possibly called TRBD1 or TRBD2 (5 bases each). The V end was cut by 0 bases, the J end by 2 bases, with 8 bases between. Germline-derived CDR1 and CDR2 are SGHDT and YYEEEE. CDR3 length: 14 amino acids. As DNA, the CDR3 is TGTGCCAGCAGCTTGGGGGGGATACAAGAGACCCAGTACTTC. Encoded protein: CASSLGGIQETQYF.

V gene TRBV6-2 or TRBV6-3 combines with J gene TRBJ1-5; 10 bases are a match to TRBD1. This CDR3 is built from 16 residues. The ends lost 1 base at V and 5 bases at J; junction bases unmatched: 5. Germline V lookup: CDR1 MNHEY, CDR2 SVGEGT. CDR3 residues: CASSYLTGGGYQPQHF. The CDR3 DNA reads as TGTGCCAGCAGTTACTTGACAGGGGGCGGTTATCAGCCCCAGCATTTT.

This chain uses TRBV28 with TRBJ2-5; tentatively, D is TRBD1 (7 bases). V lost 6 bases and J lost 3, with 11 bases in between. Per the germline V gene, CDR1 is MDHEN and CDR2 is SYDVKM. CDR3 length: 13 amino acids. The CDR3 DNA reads TGTGCCAGCAGCGACAGGGAGGAAGAGACCCAGTACTTC. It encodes CASSDREEETQYF.

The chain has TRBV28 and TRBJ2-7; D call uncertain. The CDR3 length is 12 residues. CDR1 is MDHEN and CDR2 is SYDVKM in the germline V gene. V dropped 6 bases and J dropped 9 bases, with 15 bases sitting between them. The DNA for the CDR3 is TGTGCCAGCAGCTCCTTAGACGAGTCGCAGTACTTC. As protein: CASSSLDESQYF.

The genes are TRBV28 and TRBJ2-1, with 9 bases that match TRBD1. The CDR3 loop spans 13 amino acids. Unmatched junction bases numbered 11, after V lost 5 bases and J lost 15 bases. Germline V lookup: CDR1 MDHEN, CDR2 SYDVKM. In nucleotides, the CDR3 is TGTGCCAGCAGTCTCCCGCCTGGGACAGGGTTGTTCTTC. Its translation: CASSLPPGTGLFF.

The CDR3 DNA follows: TGTGCCAGCAAGGATAGCCGGATCCAAGAGACCCAGTACTTC. It translates to CASKDSRIQETQYF. The rearrangement uses TRBV28 and TRBJ2-5; D is undetermined. V shed 7 bases and J shed 1 base, with 13 bases lying between them. The CDR3 is made up of 14 amino acids. Germline values: CDR1 MDHEN, CDR2 SYDVKM.

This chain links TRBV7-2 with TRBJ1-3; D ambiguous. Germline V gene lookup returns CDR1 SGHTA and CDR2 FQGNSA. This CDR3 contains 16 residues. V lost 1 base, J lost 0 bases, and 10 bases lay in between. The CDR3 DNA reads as TGTGCCAGCAGCTTAGAATTGTACAGCTCTGGAAACACCATATATTTT. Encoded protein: CASSLELYSSGNTIYF.

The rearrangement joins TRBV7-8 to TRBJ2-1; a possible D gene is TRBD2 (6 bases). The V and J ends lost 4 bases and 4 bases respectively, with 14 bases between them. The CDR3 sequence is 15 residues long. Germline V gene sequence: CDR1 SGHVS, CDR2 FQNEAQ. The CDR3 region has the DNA TGTGCCAGCAGCTACTCTAGCGATAGATACAATGAGCAGTTCTTC. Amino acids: CASSYSSDRYNEQFF.

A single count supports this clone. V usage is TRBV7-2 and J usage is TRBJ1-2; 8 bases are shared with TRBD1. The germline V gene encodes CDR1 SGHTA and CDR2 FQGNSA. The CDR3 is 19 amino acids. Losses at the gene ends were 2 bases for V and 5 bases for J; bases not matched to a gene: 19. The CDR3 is CASSLLPQWQGASGYGYTF. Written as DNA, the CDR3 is TGTGCCAGCAGCTTATTACCGCAATGGCAGGGGGCCTCAGGGTATGGCTACACCTTC.

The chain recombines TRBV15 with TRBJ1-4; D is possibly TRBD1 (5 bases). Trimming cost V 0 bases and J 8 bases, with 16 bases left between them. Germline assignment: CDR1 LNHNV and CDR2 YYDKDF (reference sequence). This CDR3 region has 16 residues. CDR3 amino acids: CATSRDLGVGGEKLFF. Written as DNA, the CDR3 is TGTGCCACCAGCAGAGATTTGGGGGTGGGAGGCGAAAAACTGTTTTTT.

CDR3 DNA: TGCGCCAGCAGCTTGATGTCCCAAGAGACCCAGTACTTC. This codes for CASSLMSQETQYF. The V call is TRBV5-1, the J call TRBJ2-5; no definite D call. The germline CDR1 and CDR2 sequences are SGHRS and YFSETQ. V lost 1 base to trimming and J lost 1 base, with 5 bases between them. There are 13 residues in the CDR3.